This paragraph covers one TCR beta chain sequence. The data stem from a study of shared clonotypes between healthy human individuals. Using immunoSEQ multiplex PCR, the repertoire was profiled, and TCRdb retains in-frame clones only, with some absent. The sample shows about 480,000 clones, 70% to 80% of them seen only once. V lost 1 base and J 1 base, leaving 10 bases between the germline ends. The CDR3 has 16 amino acids. CDR1 is LGHNA and CDR2 is YSLEER in the germline V gene. For genomic DNA, unsorted samples relied on tens of millions of PBMCs. The sequence came from a woman aged 40 to 49 in good health. Some clones in this sample may be carry-over from other donors' samples. The V gene is TRBV4-3, the J gene TRBJ2-2; D may be TRBD1 (6 bases). The sequencing sample was made of PBMCs. The CDR3 nucleotides read TGCGCCAGCAGCCAAGCCCCGGACAGGAACACCGGGGAGCTGTTTTTT. It yields the protein CASSQAPDRNTGELFF.